This T cell receptor (beta chain) derives from a study of molecular identifiers for immune sequencing clone quantification. General study results and limits: More than 97% of effector molecules, versus under 1% of naive-cell molecules, belonged to clones above 20 RNA copies.

A remark on this clonotype: What it binds is unknown. This may be a read error: a much more frequent sequence differs by one nucleotide.

V was pared by 2 bases and J by 7 bases, with 8 bases between. This CDR3 region has 12 residues. Per the germline V gene, CDR1 is MNHEY and CDR2 is SVGEGT. Previously published methods and listed TCR primers were used for the bulk TCR libraries. TCRdb ran MiXCR on the PCR reads and lists one entry per CDR3 protein. This repertoire shows hundreds of thousands of distinct CDR3 sequences, about 25% found once; its top ten account for about 0.84%. The sample consisted of naive CD8+ T cells from blood, with Jurkat cell RNA spiked in. Sample subset: FACS-sorted CD8+CD4-CCR7+CD45RA+ naive T cells. This receptor was taken from a human donor in good health. Some libraries in this study had Jurkat cell RNA spiked in. J is TRBJ1-1 and V is TRBV6-2 or TRBV6-3; D possibly corresponds to TRBD1 (5 bases). The CDR3: CASSYGALEAFF. The CDR3 coding sequence is TGTGCCAGCAGTTACGGGGCCCTTGAAGCTTTCTTT.